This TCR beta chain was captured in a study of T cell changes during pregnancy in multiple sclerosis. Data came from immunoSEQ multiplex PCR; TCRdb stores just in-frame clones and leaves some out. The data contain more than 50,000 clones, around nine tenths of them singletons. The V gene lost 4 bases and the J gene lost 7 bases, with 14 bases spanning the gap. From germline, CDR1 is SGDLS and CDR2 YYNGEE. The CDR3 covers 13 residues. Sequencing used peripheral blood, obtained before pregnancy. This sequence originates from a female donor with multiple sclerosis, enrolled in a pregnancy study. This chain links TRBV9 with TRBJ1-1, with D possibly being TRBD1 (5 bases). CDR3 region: CASSPGLYGEAFF. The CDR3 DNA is TGTGCCAGCAGCCCAGGGTTATACGGTGAAGCTTTCTTT.